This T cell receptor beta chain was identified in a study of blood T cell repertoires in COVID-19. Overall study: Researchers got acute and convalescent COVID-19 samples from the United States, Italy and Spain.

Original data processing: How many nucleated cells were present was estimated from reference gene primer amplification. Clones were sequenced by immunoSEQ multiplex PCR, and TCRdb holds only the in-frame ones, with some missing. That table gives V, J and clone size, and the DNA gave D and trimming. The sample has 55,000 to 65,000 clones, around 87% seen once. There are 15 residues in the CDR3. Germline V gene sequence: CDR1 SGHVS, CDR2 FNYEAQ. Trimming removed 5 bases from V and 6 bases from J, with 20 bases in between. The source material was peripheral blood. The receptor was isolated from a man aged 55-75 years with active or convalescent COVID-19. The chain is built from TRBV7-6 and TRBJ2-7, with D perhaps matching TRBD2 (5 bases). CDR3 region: CASSPEGAILGEQYF. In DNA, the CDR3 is TGTGCCAGCAGCCCAGAGGGTGCAATTTTGGGCGAGCAGTACTTC.